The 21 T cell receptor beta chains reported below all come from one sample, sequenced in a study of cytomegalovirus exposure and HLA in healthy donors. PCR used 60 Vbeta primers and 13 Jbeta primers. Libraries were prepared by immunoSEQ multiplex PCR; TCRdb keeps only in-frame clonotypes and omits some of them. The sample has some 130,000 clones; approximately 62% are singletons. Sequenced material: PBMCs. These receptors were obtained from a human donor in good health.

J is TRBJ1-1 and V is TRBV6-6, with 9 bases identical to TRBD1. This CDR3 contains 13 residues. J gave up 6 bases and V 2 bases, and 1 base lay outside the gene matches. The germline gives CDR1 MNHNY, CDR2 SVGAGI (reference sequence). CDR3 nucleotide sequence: TGTGCCAGCAGTTACGACAGGGGGGCTGAAGCTTTCTTT. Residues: CASSYDRGAEAFF.

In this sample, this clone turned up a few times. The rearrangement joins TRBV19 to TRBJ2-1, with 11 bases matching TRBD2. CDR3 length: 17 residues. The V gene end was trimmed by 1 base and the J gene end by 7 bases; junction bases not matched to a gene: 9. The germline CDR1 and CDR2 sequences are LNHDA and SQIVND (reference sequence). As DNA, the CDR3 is TGTGCCAGTAGTATAGTCTCCCTAGCGGGAGGCCGGAATGAGCAGTTCTTC. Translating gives CASSIVSLAGGRNEQFF.

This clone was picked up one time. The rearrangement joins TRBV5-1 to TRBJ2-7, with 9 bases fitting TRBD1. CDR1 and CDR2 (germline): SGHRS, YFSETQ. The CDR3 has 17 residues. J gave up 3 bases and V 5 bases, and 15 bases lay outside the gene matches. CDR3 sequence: CASRHGQGRYKFYEQYF. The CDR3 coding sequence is TGCGCCAGCAGGCACGGACAGGGGAGATACAAATTCTACGAGCAGTACTTC.

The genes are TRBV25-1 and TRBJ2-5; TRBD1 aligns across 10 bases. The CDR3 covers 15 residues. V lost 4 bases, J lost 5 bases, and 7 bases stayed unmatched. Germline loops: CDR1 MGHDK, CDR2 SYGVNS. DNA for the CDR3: TGTGCCAGCAGTGGACAGGGGGCGCGACGCGAGACCCAGTACTTC. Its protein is CASSGQGARRETQYF.

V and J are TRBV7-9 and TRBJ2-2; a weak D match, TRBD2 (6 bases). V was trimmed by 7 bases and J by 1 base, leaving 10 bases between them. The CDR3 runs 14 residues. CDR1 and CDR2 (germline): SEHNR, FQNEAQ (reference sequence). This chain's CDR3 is CASTGGLNTGELFF. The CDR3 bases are TGTGCCAGCACAGGAGGGTTGAACACCGGGGAGCTGTTTTTT.

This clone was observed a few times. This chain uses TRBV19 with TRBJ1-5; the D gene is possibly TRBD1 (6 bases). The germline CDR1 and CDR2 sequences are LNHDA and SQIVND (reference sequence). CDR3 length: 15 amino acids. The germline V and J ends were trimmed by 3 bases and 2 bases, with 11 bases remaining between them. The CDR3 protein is CASSMRGGGNQPQHF. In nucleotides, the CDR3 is TGTGCCAGTAGTATGCGAGGGGGGGGCAATCAGCCCCAGCATTTT.

The CDR3 here is CASSLRAGSSYNEQFF. The CDR3 DNA reads as TGCGCCAGCAGCTTGAGAGCGGGGAGCTCCTACAATGAGCAGTTCTTC. The chain has TRBV5-1 and TRBJ2-1; TRBD2 agrees at 7 bases. The J segment lost 0 bases and the V segment lost 1 base, leaving 4 bases of the junction unmatched. The germline V gene has CDR1 SGHRS and CDR2 YFSETQ. There are 16 residues in the CDR3.

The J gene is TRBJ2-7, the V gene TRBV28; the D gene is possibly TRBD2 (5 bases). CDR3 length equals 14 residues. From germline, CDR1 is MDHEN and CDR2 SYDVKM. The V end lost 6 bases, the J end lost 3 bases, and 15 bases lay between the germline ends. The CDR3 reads CASSLAGVDYEQYF. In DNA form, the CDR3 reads TGTGCCAGCAGCCTAGCCGGGGTTGACTACGAGCAGTACTTC.

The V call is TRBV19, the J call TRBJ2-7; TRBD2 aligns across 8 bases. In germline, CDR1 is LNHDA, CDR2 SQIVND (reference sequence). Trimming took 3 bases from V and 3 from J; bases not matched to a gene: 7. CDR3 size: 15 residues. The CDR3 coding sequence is TGTGCCAGTAGTATCTCGGGGGGGTCCATCTACGAGCAGTACTTC. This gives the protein CASSISGGSIYEQYF.

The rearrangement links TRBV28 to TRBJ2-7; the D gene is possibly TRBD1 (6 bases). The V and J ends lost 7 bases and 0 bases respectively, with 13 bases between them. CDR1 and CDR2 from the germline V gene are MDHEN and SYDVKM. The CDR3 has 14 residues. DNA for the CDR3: TGTGCCAGCATAGCCGGGACAACCTCCTACGAGCAGTACGTC. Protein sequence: CASIAGTTSYEQYV.

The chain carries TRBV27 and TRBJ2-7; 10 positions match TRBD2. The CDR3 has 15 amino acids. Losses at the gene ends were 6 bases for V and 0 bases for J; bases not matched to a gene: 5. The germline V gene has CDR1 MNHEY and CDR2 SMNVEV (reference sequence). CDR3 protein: CASRRTSGASYEQYF. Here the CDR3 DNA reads TGTGCCAGCAGGAGGACTAGCGGAGCCTCCTACGAGCAGTACTTC.

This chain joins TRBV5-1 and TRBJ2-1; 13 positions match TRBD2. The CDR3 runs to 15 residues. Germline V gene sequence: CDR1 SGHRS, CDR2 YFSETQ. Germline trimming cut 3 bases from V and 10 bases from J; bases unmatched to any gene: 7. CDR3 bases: TGCGCCAGCAGCTCAGGGACTAGCGGGGTCGGGGAGCAGTTCTTC. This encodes CASSSGTSGVGEQFF.

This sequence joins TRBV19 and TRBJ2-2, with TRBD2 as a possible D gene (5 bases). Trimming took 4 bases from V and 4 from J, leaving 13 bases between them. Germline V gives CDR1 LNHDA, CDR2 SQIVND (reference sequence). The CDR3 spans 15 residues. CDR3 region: CASSTGLEGTGELFF. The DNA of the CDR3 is TGTGCCAGTAGTACAGGACTTGAGGGCACCGGGGAGCTGTTTTTT.

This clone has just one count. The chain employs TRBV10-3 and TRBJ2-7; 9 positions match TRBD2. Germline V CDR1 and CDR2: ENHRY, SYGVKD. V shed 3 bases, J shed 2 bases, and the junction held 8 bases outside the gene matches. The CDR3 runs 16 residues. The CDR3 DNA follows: TGTGCCATCAGTGATTTGGTAGCGGGGGTCCCCTACGAGCAGTACTTC. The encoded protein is CAISDLVAGVPYEQYF.

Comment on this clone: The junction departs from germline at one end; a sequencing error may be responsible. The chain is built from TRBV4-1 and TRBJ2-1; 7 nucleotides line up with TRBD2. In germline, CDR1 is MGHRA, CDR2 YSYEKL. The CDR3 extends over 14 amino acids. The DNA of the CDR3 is TGTGCCAGCAGCTATCGGGAGGCCTACAATGAGCAGTTCTTC. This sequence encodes CASSYREAYNEQFF.

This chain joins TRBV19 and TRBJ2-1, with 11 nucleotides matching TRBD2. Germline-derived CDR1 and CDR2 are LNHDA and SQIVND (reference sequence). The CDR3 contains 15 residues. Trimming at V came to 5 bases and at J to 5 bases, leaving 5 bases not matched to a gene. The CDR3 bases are TGTGCCAGTAGTTCAAGGACTAGCGGGCACAATGAGCAGTTCTTC. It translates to CASSSRTSGHNEQFF.

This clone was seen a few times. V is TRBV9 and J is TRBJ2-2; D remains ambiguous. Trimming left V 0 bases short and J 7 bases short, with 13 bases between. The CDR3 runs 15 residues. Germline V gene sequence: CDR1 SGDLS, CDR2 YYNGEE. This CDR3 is CASSVVSGWVGELFF. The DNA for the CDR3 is TGTGCCAGCAGCGTAGTGTCCGGGTGGGTCGGGGAGCTGTTTTTT.

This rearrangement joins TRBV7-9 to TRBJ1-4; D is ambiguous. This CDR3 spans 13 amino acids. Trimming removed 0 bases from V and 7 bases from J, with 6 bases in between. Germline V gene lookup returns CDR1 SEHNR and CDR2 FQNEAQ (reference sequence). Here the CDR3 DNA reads TGTGCCAGCAGCTTAGCCCTCAGTGAAAAACTGTTTTTT. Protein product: CASSLALSEKLFF.

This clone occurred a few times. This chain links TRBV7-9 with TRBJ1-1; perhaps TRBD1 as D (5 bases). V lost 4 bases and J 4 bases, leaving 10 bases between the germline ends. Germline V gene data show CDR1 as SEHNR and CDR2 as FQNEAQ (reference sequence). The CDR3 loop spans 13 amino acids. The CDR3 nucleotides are TGTGCCAGCAGCTACCAGGGAGGCACTGAAGCTTTCTTT. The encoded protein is CASSYQGGTEAFF.

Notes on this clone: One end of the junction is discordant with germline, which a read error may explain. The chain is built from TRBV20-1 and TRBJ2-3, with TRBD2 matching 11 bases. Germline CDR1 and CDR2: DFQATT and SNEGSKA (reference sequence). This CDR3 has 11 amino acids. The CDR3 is CSAPLAGGPIF. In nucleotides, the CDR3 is TGCAGTGCTCCTCTAGCGGGGGGACCCATTTTT.

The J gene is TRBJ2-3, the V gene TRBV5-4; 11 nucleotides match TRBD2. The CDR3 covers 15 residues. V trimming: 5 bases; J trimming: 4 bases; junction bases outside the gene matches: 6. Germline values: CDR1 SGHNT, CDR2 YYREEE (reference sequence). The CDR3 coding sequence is TGTGCCAGCAGGGATAGCGGGAGGGCGTCAGATACGCAGTATTTT. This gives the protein CASRDSGRASDTQYF. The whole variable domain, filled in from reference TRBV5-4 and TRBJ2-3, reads ETGVTQSPTHLIKTRGQQVTLRCSSQSGHNTVSWYQQALGQGPQFIFQYYREEENGRGNFPPRFSGLQFPNYSSELNVNALELDDSALYLCASRDSGRASDTQYFGPGTRLTVL.